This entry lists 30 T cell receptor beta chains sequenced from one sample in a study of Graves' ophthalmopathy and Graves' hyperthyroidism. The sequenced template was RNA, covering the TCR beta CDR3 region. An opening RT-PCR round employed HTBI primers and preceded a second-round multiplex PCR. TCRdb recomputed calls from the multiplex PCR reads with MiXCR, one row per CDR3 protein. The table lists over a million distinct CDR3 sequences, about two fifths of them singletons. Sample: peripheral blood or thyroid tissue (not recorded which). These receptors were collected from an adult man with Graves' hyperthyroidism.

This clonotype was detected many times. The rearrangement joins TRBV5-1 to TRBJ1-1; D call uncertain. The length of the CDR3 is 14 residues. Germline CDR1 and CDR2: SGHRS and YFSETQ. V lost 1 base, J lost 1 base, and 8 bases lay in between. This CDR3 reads CASSLHQKNTEAFF. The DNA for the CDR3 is TGCGCCAGCAGCTTGCATCAGAAGAACACTGAAGCTTTCTTT.

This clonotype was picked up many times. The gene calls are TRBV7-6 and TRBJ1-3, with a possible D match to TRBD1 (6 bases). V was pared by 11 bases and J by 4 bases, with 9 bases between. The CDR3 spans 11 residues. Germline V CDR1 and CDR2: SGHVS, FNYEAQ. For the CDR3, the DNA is TGTGCCTCCCAGGGGGGAAACACCATATATTTT. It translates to CASQGGNTIYF.

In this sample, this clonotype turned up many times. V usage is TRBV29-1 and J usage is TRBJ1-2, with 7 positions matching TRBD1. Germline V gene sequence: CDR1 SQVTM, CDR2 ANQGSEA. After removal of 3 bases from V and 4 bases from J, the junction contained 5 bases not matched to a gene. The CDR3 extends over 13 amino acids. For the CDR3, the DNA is TGCAGCGTTGAGGGACAGCGTCGCTATGGCTACACCTTC. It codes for CSVEGQRRYGYTF.

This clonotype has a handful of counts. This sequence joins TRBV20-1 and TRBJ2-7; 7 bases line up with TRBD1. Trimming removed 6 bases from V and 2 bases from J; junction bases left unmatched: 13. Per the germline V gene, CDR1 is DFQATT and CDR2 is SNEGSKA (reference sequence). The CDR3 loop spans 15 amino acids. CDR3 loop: CSARPDPGQAYEQYF. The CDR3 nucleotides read TGCAGTGCAAGACCCGACCCCGGACAGGCCTACGAGCAGTACTTC.

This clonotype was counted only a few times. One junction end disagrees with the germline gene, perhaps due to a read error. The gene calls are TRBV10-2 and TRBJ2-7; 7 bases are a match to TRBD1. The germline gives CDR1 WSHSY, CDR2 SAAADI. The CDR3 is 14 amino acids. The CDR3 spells CASSPGTEAYEQYF. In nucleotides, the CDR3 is TGTGCCAGCTCACCCGGGACAGAAGCCTACGAGCAGTACTTC.

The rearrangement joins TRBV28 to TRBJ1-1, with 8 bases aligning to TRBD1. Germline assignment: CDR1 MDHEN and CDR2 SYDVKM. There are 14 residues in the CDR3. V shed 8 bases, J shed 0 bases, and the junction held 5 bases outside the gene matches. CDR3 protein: CASGQGQVNTEAFF. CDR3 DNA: TGTGCCAGCGGCCAGGGACAGGTGAACACTGAAGCTTTCTTT.

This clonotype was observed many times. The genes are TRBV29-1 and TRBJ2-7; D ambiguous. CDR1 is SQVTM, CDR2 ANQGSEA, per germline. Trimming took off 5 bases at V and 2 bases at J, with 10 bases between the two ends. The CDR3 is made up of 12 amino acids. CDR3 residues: CSVTSATYEQYF. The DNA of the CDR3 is TGCAGCGTTACGAGCGCAACCTACGAGCAGTACTTC.

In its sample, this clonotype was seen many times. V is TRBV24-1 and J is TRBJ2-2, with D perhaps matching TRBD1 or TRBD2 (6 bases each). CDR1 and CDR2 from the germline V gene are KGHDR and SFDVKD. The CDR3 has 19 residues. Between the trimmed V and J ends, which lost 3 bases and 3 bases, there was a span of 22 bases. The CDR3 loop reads CATSDRGSWDNPDTGELFF. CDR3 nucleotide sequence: TGTGCCACCAGTGATCGGGGGTCATGGGACAACCCAGACACCGGGGAGCTGTTTTTT.

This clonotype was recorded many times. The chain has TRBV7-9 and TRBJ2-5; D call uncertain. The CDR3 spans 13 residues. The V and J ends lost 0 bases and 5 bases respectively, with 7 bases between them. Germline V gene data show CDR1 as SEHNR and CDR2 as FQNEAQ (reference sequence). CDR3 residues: CASSLASLETQYF. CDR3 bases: TGTGCCAGCAGCTTAGCGTCTCTGGAGACCCAGTACTTC.

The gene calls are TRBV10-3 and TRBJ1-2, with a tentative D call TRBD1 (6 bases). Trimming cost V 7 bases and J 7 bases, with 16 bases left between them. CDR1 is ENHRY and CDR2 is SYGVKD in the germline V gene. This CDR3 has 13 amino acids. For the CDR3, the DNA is TGTGCCATCAAGGAGGGGGACTTTGGTGGCTACACCTTC. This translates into CAIKEGDFGGYTF.

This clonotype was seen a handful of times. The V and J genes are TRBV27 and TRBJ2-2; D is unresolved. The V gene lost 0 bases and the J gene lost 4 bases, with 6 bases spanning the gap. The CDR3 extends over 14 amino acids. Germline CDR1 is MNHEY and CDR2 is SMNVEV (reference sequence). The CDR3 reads CASSLSITTGELFF. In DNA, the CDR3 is TGTGCCAGCAGTTTATCCATTACCACCGGGGAGCTGTTTTTT.

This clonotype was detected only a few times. CDR3 DNA: TGCAGCGTTGAATACCCACCCGGGGGCTATGGCTACACCTTC. Its protein is CSVEYPPGGYGYTF. V usage is TRBV29-1 and J usage is TRBJ1-2, with D possibly TRBD1 on 5 matching bases. CDR1 and CDR2 from the germline V gene are SQVTM and ANQGSEA. CDR3 length: 14 amino acids. V was cut by 2 bases and J by 4 bases, with 14 bases left in between.

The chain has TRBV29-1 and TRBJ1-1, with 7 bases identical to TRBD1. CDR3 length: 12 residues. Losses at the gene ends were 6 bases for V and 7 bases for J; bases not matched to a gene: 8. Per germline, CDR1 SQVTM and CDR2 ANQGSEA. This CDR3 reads CSVPKRDSEAFF. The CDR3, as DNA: TGCAGCGTACCAAAGCGGGACAGTGAAGCTTTCTTT.

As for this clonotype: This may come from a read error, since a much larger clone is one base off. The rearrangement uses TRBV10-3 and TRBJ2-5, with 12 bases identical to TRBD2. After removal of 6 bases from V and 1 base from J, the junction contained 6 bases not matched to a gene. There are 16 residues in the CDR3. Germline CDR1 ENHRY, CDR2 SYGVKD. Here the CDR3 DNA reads TGTGCCATCAGGGGGACTAGCGGGCCGACCCAAGAGACCCAGTACTTC. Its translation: CAIRGTSGPTQETQYF.

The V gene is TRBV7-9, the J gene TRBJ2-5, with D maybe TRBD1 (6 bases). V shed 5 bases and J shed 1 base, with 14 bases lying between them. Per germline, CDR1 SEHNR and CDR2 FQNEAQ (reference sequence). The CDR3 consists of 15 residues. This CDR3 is CASSQDRNFQETQYF. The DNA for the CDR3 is TGTGCCAGCAGCCAGGACAGAAATTTCCAAGAGACCCAGTACTTC.

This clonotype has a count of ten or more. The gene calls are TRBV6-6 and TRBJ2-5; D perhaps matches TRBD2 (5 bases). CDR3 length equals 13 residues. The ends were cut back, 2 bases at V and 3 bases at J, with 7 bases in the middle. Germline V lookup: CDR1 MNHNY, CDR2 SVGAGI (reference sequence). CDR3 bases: TGTGCCAGCAGTTACAGGCGGGAAGAGACCCAGTACTTC. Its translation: CASSYRREETQYF.

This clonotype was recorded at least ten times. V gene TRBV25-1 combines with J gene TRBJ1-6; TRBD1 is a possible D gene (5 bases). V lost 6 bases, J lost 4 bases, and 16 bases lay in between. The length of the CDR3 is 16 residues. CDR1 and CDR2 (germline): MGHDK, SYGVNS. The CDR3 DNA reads TGTGCCAGCAGAGCTCCCGGACACGATTATAATTCACCCCTCCACTTT. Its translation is CASRAPGHDYNSPLHF.

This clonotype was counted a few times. CDR3 region: CASSQGNHYEQYF. The CDR3 DNA sequence: TGTGCCAGCAGCCAGGGAAATCACTACGAGCAGTACTTC. The chain combines TRBV6-5 with TRBJ2-7; D might be TRBD1 (5 bases). V was trimmed by 6 bases and J by 3 bases, leaving 12 bases between them. This CDR3 has 13 residues. In germline, CDR1 is MNHEY, CDR2 SVGAGI.

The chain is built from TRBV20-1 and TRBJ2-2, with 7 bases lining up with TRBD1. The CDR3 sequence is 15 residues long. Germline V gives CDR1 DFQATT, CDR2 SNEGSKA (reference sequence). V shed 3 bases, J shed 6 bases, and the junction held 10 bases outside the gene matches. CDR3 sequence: CSARPTGQQPGELFF. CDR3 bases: TGCAGTGCTAGGCCGACAGGGCAGCAACCCGGGGAGCTGTTTTTT.

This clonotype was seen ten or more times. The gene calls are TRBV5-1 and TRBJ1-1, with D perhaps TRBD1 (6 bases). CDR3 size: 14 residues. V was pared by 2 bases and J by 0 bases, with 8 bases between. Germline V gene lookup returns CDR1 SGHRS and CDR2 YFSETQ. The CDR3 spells CASSFRQVNTEAFF. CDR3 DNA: TGCGCCAGCAGCTTTAGACAGGTGAACACTGAAGCTTTCTTT.

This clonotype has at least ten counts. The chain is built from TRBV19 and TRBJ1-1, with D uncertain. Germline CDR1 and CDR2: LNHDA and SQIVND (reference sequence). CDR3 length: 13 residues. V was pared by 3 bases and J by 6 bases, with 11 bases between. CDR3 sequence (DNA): TGTGCCAGTAGTATGGTCTCTCCCTCTGAAGCTTTCTTT. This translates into CASSMVSPSEAFF.

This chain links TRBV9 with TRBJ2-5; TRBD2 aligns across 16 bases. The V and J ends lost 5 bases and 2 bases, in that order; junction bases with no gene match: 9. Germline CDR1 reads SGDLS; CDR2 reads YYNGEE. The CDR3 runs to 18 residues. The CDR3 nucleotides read TGTGCCAGCAGTGAGACGGGACTAGCGGGAGGGAGGCAAGAGACCCAGTACTTC. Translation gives CASSETGLAGGRQETQYF.

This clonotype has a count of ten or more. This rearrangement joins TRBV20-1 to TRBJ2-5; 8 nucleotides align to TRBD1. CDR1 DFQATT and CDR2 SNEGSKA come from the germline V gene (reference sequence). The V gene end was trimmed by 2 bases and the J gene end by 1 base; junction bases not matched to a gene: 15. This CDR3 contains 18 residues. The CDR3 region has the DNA TGCAGTGCTAGATCTCAACCGACGGGACAGGCGATCCAAGAGACCCAGTACTTC. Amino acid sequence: CSARSQPTGQAIQETQYF.

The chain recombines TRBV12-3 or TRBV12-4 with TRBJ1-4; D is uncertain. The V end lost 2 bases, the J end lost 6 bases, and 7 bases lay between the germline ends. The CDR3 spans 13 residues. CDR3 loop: CASSLLPYEKLFF. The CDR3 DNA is TGTGCCAGCAGTTTACTACCCTATGAAAAACTGTTTTTT.

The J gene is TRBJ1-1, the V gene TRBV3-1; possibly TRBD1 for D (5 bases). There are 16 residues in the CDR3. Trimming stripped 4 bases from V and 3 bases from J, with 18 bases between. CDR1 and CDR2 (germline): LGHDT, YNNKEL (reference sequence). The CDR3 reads CASSPDPAGRHTEAFF. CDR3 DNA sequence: TGTGCCAGCAGCCCAGACCCCGCAGGGCGGCACACTGAAGCTTTCTTT.

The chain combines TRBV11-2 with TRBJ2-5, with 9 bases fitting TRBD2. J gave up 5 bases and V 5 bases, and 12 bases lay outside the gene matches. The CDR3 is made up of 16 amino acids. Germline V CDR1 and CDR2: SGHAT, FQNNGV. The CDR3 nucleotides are TGTGCCAGCAGCCTAGGCCTAGCGGGACAAATGGAGACCCAGTACTTC. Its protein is CASSLGLAGQMETQYF.

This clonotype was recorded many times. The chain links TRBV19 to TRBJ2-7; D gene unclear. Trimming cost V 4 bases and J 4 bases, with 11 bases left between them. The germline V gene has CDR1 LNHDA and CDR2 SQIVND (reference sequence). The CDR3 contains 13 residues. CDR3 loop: CASSNGGLYEQYF. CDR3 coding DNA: TGTGCCAGTAGTAACGGTGGGCTGTACGAGCAGTACTTC. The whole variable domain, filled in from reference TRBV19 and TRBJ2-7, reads DGGITQSPKYLFRKEGQNVTLSCEQNLNHDAMYWYRQDPGQGLRLIYYSQIVNDFQKGDIAEGYSVSREKKESFPLTVTSAQKNPTAFYLCASSNGGLYEQYFGPGTRLTVT.

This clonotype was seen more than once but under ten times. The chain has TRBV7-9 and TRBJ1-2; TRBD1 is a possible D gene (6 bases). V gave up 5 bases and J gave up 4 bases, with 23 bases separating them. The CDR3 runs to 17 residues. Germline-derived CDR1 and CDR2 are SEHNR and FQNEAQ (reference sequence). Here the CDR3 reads CASSKHIGTSSVYGYTF. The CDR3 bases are TGTGCCAGCAGCAAACACATCGGGACATCTTCCGTCTATGGCTACACCTTC.

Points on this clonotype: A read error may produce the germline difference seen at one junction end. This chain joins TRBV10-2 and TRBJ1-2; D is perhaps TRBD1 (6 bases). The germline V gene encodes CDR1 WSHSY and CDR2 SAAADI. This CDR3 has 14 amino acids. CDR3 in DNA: TGCGCCAGCGGTGAGCCGGACAGTCTCTATGGCTACACCTTC. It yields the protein CASGEPDSLYGYTF.

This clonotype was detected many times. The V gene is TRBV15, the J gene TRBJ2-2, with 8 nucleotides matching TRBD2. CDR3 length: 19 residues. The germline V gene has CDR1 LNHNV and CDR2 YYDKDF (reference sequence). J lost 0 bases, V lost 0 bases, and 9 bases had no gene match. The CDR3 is CATSRDPHRLAPNTGELFF. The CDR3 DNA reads TGTGCCACCAGCAGAGATCCCCACAGACTAGCGCCGAACACCGGGGAGCTGTTTTTT.